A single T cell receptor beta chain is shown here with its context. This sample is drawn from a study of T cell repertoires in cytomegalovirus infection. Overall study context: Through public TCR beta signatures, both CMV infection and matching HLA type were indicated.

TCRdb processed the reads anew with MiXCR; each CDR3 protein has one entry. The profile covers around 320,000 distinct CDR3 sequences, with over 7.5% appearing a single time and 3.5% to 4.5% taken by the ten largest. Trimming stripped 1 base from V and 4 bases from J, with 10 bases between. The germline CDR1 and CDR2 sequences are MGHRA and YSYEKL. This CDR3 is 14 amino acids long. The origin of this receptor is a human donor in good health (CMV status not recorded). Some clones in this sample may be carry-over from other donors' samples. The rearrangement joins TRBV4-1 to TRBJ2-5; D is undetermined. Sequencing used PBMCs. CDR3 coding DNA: TGCGCCAGCAGCCAAGTAGTCTTGGCAGAGACCCAGTACTTC. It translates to CASSQVVLAETQYF.